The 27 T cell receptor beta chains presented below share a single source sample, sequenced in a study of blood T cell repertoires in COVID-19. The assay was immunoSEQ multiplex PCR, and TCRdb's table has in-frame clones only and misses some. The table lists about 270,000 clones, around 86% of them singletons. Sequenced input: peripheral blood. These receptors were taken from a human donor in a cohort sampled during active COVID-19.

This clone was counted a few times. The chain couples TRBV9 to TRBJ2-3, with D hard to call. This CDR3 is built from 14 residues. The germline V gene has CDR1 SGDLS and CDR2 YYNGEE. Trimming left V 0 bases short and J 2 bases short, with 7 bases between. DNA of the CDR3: TGTGCCAGCAGCGTAGCTGGGCACACAGATACGCAGTATTTT. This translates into CASSVAGHTDTQYF.

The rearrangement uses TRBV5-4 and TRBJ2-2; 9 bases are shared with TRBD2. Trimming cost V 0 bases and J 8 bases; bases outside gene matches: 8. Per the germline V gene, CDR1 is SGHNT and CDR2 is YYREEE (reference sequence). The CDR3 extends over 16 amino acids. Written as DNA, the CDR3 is TGTGCCAGCAGCTTGGTTAGCGGGAGAGGTACGGGGGAGCTGTTTTTT. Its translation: CASSLVSGRGTGELFF.

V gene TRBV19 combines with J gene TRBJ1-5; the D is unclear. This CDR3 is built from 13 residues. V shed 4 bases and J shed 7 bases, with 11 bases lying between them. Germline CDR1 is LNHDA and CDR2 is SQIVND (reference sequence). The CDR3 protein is CASSTFGSQPQHF. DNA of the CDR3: TGTGCCAGTAGTACTTTCGGGTCCCAGCCCCAGCATTTT. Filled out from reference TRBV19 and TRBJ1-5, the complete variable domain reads DGGITQSPKYLFRKEGQNVTLSCEQNLNHDAMYWYRQDPGQGLRLIYYSQIVNDFQKGDIAEGYSVSREKKESFPLTVTSAQKNPTAFYLCASSTFGSQPQHFGDGTRLSIL.

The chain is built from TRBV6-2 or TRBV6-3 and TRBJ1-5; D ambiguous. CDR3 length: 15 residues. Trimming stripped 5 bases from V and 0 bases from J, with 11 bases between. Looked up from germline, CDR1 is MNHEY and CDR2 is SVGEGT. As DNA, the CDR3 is TGTGCCAGCAGTGACTACAGTCCTAGCAATCAGCCCCAGCATTTT. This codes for CASSDYSPSNQPQHF.

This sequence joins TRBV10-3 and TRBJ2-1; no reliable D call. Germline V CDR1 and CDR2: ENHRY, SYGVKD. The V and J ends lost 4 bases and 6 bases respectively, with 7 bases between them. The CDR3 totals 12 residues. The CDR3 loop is CAISGDRNEQFF. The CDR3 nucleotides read TGTGCCATCAGTGGAGATCGCAATGAGCAGTTCTTC.

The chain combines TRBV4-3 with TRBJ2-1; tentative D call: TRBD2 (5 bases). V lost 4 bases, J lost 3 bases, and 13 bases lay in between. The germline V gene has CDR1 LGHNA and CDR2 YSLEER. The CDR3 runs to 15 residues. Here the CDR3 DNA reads TGCGCCAGCAGCCCTAGAGAGGGAGACTACAATGAGCAGTTCTTC. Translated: CASSPREGDYNEQFF.

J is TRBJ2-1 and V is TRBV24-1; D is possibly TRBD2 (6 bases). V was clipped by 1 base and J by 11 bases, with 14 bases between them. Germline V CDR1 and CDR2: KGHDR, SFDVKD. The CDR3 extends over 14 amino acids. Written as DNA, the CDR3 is TGTGCCACCAGTGATTTCGGGGACTCTCGTAAGCAGTTCTTC. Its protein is CATSDFGDSRKQFF.

CDR3: CASKELTSSYEQYF. The CDR3 nucleotides read TGCGCCAGCAAGGAGCTTACCAGCTCCTACGAGCAGTACTTC. The chain combines TRBV5-1 with TRBJ2-7; D call uncertain. Germline V gene lookup returns CDR1 SGHRS and CDR2 YFSETQ. The CDR3 is made up of 14 amino acids. V was shortened by 6 bases and J by 0 bases, with 13 bases between the two germline ends.

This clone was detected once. The CDR3: CASSQAFTSGRRRHSYEQYF. CDR3 nucleotide sequence: TGTGCCAGCAGCCAAGCTTTTACTAGCGGGAGGCGGCGGCATTCCTACGAGCAGTACTTC. The V call is TRBV14, the J call TRBJ2-7; 12 nucleotides align to TRBD2. Germline V lookup: CDR1 SGHDN, CDR2 FVKESK. The junction had 14 bases not matched to a gene; V was cut back by 1 base and J by 1 base. The CDR3 runs 20 residues.

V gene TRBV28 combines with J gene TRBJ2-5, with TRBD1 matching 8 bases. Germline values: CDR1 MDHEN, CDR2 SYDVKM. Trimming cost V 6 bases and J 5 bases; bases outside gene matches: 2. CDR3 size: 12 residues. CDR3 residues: CASRNRGETQYF. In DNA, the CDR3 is TGTGCCAGCAGGAACAGGGGGGAGACCCAGTACTTC.

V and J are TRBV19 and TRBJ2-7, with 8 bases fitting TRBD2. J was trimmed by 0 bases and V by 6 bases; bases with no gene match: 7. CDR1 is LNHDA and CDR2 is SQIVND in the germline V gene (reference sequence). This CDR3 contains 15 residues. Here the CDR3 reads CASSTVAGGSYEQYF. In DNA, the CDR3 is TGTGCCAGTAGCACGGTGGCGGGGGGCTCCTACGAGCAGTACTTC.

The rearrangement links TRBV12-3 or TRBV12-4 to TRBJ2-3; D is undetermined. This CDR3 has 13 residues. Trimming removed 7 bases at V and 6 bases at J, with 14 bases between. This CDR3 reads CASTWASFDTQYF. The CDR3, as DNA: TGTGCCAGCACCTGGGCATCTTTTGATACGCAGTATTTT.

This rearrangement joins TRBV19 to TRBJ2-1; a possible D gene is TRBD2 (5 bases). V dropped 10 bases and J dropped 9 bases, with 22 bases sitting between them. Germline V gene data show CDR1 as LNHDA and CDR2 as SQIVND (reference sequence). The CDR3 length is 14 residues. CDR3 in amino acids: CATSIQAAFREQFF. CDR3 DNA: TGTGCCACCTCCATCCAAGCGGCCTTCCGTGAGCAGTTCTTC.

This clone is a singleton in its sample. The CDR3 loop reads CASTPAGGGSNGYTF. CDR3 nucleotides: TGTGCCAGCACCCCCGCGGGTGGGGGGTCGAATGGCTACACCTTC. The chain links TRBV6-5 to TRBJ1-2, with a possible D match to TRBD1 (5 bases). Trimming left V 7 bases short and J 6 bases short, with 21 bases between. Germline V CDR1 and CDR2: MNHEY, SVGAGI. The CDR3 loop spans 15 amino acids.

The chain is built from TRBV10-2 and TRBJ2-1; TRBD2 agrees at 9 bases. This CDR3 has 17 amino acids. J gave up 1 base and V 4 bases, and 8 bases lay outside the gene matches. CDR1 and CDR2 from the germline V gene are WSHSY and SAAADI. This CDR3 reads CASSGGPAGGSYNEQFF. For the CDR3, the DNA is TGCGCCAGCAGTGGGGGCCCCGCGGGAGGGTCCTACAATGAGCAGTTCTTC.

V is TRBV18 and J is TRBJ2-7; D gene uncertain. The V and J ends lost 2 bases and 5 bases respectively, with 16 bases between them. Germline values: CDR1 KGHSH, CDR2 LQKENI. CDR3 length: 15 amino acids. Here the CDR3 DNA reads TGTGCCAGCTCACCAGGGCACCAGTTAGGAAACGAGCAGTACTTC. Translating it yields CASSPGHQLGNEQYF.

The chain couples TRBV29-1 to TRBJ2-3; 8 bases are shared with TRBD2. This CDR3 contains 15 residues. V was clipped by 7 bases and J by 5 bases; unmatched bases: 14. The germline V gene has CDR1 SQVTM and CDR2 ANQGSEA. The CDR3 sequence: CSATPGLAGEDTQYF. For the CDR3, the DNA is TGCAGCGCTACTCCAGGCCTAGCGGGCGAAGATACGCAGTATTTT.

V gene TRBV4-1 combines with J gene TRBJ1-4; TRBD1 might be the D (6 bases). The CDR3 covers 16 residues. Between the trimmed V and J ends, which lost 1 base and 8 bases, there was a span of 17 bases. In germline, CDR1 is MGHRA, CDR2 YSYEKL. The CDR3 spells CASSQASNRVHEKLFF. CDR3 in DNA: TGCGCCAGCAGCCAAGCCTCGAACAGGGTCCACGAAAAACTGTTTTTT.

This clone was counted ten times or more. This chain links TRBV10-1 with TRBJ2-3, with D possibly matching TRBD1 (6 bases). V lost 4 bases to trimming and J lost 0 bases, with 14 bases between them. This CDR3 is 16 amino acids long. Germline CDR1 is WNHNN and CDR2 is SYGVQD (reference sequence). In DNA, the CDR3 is TGCGCCAGCAGTGGGCAGACAGGCTTCAGCACAGATACGCAGTATTTT. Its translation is CASSGQTGFSTDTQYF.

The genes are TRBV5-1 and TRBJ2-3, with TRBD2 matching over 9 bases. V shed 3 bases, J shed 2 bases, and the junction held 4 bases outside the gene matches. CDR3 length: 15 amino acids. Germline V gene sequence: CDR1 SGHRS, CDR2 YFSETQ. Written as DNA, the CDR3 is TGCGCCAGCAGCTCTAGCGGGGATAACACAGATACGCAGTATTTT. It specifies CASSSSGDNTDTQYF.

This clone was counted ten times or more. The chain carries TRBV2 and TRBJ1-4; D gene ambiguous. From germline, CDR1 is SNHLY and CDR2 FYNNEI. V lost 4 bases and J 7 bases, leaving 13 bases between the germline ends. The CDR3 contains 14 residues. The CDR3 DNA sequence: TGTGCCAGCAGTGTAGGCCAGGCGGGTGAAAAACTGTTTTTT. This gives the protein CASSVGQAGEKLFF.

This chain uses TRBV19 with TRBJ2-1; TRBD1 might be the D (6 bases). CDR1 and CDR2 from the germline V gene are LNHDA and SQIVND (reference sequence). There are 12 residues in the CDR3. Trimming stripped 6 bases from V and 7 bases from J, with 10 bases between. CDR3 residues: CASSEQGNEQFF. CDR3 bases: TGTGCCAGTAGCGAACAGGGAAATGAGCAGTTCTTC.

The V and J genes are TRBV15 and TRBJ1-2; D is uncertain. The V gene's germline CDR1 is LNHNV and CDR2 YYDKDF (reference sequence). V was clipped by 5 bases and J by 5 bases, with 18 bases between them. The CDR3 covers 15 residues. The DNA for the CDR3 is TGTGCCACCAGCGAGGGCCCTGAAGGTTCGTATGGCTACACCTTC. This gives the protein CATSEGPEGSYGYTF.

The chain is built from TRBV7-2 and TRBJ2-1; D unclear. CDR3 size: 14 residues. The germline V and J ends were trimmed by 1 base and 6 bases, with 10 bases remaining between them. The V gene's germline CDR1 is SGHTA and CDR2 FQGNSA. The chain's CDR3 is CASSLGQTSNEQFF. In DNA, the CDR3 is TGTGCCAGCAGCTTAGGGCAGACTTCCAATGAGCAGTTCTTC.

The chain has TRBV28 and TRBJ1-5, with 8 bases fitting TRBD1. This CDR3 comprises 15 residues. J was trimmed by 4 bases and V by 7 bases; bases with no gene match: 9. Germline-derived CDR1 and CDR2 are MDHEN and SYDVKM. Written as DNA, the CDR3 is TGTGCCAGCAAATTCCGGGACAGGCGGAATCAGCCCCAGCATTTT. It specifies CASKFRDRRNQPQHF.

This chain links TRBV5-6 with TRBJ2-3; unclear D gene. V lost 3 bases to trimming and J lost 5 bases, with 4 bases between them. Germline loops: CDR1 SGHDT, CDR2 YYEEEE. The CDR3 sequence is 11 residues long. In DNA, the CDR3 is TGTGCCAGCAGCTACTTAGATACGCAGTATTTT. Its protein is CASSYLDTQYF.

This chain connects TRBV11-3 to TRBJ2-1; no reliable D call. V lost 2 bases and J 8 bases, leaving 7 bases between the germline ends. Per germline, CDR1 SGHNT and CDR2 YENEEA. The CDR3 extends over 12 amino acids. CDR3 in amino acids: CASSLYEDEQFF. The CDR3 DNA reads TGTGCCAGCAGCTTATACGAGGATGAGCAGTTCTTC.